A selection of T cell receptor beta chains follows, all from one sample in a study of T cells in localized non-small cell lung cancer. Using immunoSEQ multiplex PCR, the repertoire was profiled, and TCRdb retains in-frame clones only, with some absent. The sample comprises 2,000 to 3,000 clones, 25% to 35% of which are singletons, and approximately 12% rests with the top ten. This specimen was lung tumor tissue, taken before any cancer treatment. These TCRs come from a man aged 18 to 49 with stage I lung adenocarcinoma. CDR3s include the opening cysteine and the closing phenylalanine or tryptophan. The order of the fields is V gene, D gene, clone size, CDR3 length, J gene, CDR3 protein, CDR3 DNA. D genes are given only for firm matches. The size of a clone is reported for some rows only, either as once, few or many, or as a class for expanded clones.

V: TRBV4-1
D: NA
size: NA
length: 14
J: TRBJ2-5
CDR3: CASSRVLTTETQYF
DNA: TGCGCCAGCAGCCGCGTCCTCACGACGGAGACCCAGTACTTC

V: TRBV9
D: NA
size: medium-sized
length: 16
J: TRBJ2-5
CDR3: CASSLGGASYQETQYF
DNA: TGTGCCAGCAGCCTAGGGGGGGCCTCGTACCAAGAGACCCAGTACTTC

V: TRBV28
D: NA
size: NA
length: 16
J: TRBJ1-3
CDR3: CASSPSGPDWGNTIYF
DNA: TGTGCCAGCAGTCCCTCGGGCCCGGATTGGGGAAACACCATATATTTT

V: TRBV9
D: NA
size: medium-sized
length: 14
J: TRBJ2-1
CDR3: CASSVASESSEQFF
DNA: TGTGCCAGCAGCGTAGCTTCTGAGTCCAGTGAGCAGTTCTTC

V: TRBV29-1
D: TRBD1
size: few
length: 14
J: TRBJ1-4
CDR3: CSVARGTGDEKLFF
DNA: TGCAGCGTTGCGAGAGGGACAGGGGATGAAAAACTGTTTTTT

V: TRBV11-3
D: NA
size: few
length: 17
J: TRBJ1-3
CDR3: CASSLGGGRSSGNTIYF
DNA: TGTGCCAGCAGCTTAGGGGGGGGCCGGAGCTCTGGAAACACCATATATTTT

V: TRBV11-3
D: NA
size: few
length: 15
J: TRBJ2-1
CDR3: CASSPRWDEYNEQFF
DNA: TGTGCCAGCAGTCCCCGGTGGGACGAATACAATGAGCAGTTCTTC

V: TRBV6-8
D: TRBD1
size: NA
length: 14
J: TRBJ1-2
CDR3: CASSYWGTGDGYTF
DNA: TGTGCCAGCAGTTACTGGGGGACAGGGGACGGCTACACCTTC

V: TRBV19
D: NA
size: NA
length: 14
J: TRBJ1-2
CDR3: CASSISGNLYGYTF
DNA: TGTGCCAGTAGTATCTCAGGCAATCTCTATGGCTACACCTTC

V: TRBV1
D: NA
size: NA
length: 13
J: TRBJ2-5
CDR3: CASSQDAGKTQYF
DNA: TGCGCCAGCAGCCAAGATGCGGGAAAGACCCAGTACTTC

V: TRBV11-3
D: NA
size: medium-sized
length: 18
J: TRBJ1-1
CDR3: CASSSWPSEGGRDTEAFF
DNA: TGTGCCAGCAGCTCGTGGCCCAGCGAAGGGGGGCGAGACACTGAAGCTTTCTTT

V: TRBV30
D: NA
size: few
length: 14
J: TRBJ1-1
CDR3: CAWSWDGFNTEAFF
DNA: TGTGCCTGGAGCTGGGACGGTTTTAACACTGAAGCTTTCTTT

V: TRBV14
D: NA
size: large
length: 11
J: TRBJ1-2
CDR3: CASRGGDGYTF
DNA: TGTGCCAGCAGGGGAGGGGACGGCTACACCTTC

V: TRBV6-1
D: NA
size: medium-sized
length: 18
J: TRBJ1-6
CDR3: CASSEADTGGRINSPLHF
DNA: TGTGCCAGCAGTGAAGCTGACACTGGAGGGAGAATTAATTCACCCCTCCACTTT

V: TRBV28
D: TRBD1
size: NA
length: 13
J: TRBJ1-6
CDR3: CASGRDSNSPLHF
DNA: TGTGCCAGCGGACGGGACAGCAATTCACCCCTCCACTTT

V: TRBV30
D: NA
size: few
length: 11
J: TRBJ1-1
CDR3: CAWSASERGFF
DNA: TGTGCCTGGAGTGCGTCGGAGAGAGGTTTCTTT

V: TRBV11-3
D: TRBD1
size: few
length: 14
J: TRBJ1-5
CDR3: CASSLGGQGWPQHF
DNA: TGTGCCAGCAGCTTAGGGGGACAGGGATGGCCCCAGCATTTT

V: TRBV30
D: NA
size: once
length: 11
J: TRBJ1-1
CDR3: CAWSVGAAAFF
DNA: TGTGCCTGGAGTGTCGGGGCCGCGGCTTTCTTT

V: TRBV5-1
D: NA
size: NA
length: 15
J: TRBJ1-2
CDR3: CASSLSLEINYGYTF
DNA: TGCGCCAGCAGCTTAAGTCTTGAAATTAACTATGGCTACACCTTC

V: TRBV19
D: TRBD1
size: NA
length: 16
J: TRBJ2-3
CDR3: CASSTYRQGVTDTQYF
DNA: TGTGCCAGTAGTACGTACCGACAGGGGGTCACAGATACGCAGTATTTT

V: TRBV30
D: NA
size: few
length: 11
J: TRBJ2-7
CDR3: CAWSGAYEQYF
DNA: TGTGCCTGGAGTGGGGCCTACGAGCAGTACTTC

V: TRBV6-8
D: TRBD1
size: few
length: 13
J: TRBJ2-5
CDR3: CAISGTGEETQYF
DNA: TGTGCCATCAGTGGGACAGGGGAAGAGACCCAGTACTTC

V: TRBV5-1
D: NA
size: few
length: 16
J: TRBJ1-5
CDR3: CASSLDGTIGGGPQHF
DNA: TGCGCCAGCAGCTTGGATGGGACGATCGGGGGTGGGCCCCAGCATTTT

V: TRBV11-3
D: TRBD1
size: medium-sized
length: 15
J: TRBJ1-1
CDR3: CASRPDRGSYTEAFF
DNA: TGTGCCAGCAGACCGGACAGGGGGAGCTACACTGAAGCTTTCTTT